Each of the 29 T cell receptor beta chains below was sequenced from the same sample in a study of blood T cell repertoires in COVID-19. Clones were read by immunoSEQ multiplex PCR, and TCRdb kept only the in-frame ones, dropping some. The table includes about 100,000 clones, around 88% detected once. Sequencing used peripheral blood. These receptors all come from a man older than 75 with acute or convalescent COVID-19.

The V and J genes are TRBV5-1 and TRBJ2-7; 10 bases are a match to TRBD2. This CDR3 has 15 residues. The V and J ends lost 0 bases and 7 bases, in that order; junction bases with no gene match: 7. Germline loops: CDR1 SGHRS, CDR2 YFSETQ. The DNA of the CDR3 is TGCGCCAGCAGCTTGGCTCTAGCGGGGGAAGAGGAGCAGTACTTC. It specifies CASSLALAGEEEQYF.

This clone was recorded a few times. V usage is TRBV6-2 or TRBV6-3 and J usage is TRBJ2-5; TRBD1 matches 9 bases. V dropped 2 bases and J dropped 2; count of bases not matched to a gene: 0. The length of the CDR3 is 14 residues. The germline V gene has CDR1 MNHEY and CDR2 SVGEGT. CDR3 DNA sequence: TGTGCCAGCAGTTACGACAGGGGGCAAGAGACCCAGTACTTC. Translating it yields CASSYDRGQETQYF.

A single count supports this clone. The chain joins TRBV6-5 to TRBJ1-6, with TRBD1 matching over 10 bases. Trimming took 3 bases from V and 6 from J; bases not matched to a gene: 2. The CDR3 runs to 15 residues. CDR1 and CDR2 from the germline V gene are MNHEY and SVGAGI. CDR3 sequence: CASSYWDRGNSPLHF. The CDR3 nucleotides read TGTGCCAGCAGTTATTGGGACAGGGGTAATTCACCCCTCCACTTT.

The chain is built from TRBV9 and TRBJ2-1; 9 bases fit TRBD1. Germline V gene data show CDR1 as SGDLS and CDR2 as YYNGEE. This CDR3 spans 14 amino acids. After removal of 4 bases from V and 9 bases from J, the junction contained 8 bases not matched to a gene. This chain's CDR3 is CASSPRDREGEQFF. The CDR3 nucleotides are TGTGCCAGCAGCCCCCGGGACAGGGAAGGTGAGCAGTTCTTC. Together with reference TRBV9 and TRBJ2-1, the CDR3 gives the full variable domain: DSGVTQTPKHLITATGQRVTLRCSPRSGDLSVYWYQQSLDQGLQFLIQYYNGEERAKGNILERFSAQQFPDLHSELNLSSLELGDSALYFCASSPRDREGEQFFGPGTRLTVL.

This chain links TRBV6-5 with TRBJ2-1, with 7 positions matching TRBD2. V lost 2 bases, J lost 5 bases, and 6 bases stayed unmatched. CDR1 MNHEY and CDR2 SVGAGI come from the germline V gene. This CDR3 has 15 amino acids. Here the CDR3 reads CASSYTREVDNEQFF. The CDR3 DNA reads TGTGCCAGCAGTTACACCCGGGAGGTGGACAATGAGCAGTTCTTC.

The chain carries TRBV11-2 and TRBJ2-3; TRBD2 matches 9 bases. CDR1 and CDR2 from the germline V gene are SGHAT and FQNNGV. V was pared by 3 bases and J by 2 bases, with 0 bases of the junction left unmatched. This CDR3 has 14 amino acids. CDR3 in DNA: TGTGCCAGCAGCTTGGGACTAGCCACAGATACGCAGTATTTT. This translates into CASSLGLATDTQYF.

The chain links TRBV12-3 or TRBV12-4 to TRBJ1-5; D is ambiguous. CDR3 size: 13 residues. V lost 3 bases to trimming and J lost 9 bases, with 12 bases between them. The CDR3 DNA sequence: TGTGCCAGCAGTTTTCTGAGCCATGGGCCCCAGCATTTT. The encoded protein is CASSFLSHGPQHF.

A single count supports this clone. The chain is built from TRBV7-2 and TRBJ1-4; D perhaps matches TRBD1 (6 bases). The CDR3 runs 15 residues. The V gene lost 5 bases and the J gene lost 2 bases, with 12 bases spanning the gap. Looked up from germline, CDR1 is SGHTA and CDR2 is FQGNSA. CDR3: CASSPMGATNEKLFF. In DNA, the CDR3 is TGTGCCAGCAGCCCCATGGGGGCGACTAATGAAAAACTGTTTTTT.

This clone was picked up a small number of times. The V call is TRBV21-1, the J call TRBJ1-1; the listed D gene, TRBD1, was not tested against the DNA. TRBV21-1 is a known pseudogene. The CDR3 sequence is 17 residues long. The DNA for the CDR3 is TGTGCCAGCAGCAAAGCTCCCCAGGGGGAGATGAACACTGAAGCTTTCTTT. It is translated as CASSKAPQGEMNTEAFF.

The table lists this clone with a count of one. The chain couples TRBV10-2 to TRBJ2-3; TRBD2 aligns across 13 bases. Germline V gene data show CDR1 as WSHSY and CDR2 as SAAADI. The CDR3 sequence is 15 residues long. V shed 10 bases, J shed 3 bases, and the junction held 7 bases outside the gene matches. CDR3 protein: CATRTSGSITDTQYF. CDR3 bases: TGCGCCACCCGGACTAGCGGGAGTATTACAGATACGCAGTATTTT.

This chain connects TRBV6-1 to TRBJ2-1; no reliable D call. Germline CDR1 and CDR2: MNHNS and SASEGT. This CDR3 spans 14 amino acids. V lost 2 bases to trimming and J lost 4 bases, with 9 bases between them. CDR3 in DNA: TGTGCCAGCAGTGAAAGAAACAGTTACAATGAGCAGTTCTTC. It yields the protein CASSERNSYNEQFF.

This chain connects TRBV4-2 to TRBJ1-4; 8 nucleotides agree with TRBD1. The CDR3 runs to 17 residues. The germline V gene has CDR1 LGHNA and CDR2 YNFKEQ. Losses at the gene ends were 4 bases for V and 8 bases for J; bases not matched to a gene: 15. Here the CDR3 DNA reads TGTGCCAGCAGCCCCGGGGGCAGGGGGCGGGCGGGAGAAAAACTGTTTTTT. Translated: CASSPGGRGRAGEKLFF.

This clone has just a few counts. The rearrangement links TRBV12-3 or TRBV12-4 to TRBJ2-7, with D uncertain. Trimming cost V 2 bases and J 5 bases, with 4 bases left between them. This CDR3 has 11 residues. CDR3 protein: CASSLFDEQYF. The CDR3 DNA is TGTGCCAGCAGTTTATTCGACGAGCAGTACTTC.

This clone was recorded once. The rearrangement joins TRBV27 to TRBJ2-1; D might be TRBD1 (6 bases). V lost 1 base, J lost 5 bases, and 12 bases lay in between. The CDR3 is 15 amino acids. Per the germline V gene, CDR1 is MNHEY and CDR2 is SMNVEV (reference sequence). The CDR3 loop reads CASSLLGGENNEQFF. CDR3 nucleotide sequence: TGTGCCAGCAGTTTATTAGGGGGTGAGAACAATGAGCAGTTCTTC.

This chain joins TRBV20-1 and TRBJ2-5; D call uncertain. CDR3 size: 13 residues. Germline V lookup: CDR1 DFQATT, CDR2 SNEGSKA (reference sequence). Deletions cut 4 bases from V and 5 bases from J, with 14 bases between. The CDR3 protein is CSATDPGRETQYF. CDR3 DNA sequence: TGCAGTGCTACTGACCCCGGCAGGGAGACCCAGTACTTC.

CDR3 DNA: TGTGCCAGCAGCTCGGGACAGATGAGAATTAATTCACCCCTCCACTTT. Its protein is CASSSGQMRINSPLHF. The chain uses TRBV7-9 and TRBJ1-6; 7 nucleotides match TRBD1. Per the germline V gene, CDR1 is SEHNR and CDR2 is FQNEAQ (reference sequence). V lost 4 bases to trimming and J lost 6 bases; unmatched junction nucleotides: 9. The CDR3 length is 16 residues.

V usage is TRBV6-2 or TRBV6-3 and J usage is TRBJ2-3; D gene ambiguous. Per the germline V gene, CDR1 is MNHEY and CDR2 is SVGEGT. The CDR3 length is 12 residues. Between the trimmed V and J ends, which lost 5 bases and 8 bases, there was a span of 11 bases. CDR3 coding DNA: TGTGCCAGCAGTCTCCCCCACTCTACGCAGTATTTT. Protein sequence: CASSLPHSTQYF.

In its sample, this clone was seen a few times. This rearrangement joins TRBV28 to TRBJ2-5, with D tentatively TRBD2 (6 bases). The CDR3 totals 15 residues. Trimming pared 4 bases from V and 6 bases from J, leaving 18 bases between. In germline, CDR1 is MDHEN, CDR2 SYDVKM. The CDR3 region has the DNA TGTGCCAGCAGTTCCCCGGGAGTGGGGAGAAAGACCCAGTACTTC. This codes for CASSSPGVGRKTQYF.

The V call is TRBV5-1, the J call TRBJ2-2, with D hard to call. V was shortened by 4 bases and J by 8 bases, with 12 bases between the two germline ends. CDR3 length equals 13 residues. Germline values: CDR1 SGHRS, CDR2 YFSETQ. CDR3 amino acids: CASSETQQGELFF. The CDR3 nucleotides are TGCGCCAGCAGCGAGACTCAGCAAGGGGAGCTGTTTTTT.

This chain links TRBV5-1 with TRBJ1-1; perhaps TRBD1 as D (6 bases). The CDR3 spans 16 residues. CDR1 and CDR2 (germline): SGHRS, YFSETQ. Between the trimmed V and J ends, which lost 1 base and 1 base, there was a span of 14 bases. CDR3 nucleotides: TGCGCCAGCAGCTTGTTCGGGGGGCCTAAGAACACTGAAGCTTTCTTT. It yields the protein CASSLFGGPKNTEAFF.

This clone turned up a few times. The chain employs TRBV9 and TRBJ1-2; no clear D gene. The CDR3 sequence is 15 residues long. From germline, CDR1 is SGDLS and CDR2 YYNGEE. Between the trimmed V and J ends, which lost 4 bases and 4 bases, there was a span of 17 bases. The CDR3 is CASSPVGDSSYGYTF. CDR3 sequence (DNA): TGTGCCAGCAGCCCCGTAGGTGACTCGAGCTATGGCTACACCTTC. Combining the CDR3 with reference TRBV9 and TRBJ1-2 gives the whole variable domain DSGVTQTPKHLITATGQRVTLRCSPRSGDLSVYWYQQSLDQGLQFLIQYYNGEERAKGNILERFSAQQFPDLHSELNLSSLELGDSALYFCASSPVGDSSYGYTFGSGTRLTVV.

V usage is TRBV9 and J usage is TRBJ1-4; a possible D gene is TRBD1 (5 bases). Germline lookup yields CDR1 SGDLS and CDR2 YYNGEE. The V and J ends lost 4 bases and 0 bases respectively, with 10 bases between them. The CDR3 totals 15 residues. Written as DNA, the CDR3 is TGTGCCAGCAGCACCGGGACTTCAACTAATGAAAAACTGTTTTTT. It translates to CASSTGTSTNEKLFF.

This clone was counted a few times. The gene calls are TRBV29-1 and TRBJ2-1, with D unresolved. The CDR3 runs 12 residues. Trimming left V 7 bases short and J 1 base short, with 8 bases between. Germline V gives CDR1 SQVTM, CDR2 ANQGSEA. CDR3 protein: CSALVSYNEQFF. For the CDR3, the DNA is TGCAGCGCTTTAGTATCCTACAATGAGCAGTTCTTC.

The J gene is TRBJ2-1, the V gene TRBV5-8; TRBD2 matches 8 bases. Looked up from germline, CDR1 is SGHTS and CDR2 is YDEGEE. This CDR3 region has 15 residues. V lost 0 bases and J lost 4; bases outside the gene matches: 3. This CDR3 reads CASSLELAAYNEQFF. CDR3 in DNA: TGTGCCAGCAGCTTGGAACTAGCGGCTTACAATGAGCAGTTCTTC.

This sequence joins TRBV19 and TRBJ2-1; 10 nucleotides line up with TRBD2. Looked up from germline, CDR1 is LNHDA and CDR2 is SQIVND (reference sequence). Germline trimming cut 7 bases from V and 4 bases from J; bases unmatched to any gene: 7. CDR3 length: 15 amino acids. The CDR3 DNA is TGTGCCAGTACCTTAGGACTAGCGGATTACAATGAGCAGTTCTTC. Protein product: CASTLGLADYNEQFF.

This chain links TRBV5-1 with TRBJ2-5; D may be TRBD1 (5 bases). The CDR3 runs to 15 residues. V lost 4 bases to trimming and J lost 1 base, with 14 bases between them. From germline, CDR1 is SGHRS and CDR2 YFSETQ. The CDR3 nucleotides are TGCGCCAGCAGCACAGGCTGGGGTGTCCAAGAGACCCAGTACTTC. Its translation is CASSTGWGVQETQYF.

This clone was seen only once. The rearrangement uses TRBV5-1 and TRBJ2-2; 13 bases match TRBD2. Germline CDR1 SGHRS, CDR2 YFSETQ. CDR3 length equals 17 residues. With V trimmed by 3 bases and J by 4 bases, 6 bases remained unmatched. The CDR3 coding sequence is TGCGCCAGCAGCTGGGGGACTAGCGGGGTCGTCACCGGGGAGCTGTTTTTT. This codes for CASSWGTSGVVTGELFF.

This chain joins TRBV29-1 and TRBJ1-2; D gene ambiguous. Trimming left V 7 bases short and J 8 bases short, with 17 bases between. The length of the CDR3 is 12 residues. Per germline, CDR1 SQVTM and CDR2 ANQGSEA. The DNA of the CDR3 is TGCAGCGCCGGAGAGCGGAGTGGAGGCTACACCTTC. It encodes CSAGERSGGYTF.

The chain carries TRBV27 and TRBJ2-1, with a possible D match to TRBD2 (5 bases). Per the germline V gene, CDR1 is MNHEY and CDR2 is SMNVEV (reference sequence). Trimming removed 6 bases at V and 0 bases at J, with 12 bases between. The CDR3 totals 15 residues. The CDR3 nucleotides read TGTGCCAGCAGGGATGGACGGGGCTCCTACAATGAGCAGTTCTTC. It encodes CASRDGRGSYNEQFF.